These 2 T cell receptor beta chains share one sample of origin, sequenced in a study of response to subunit inactivated influenza vaccine. TCRdb analysed the RT-PCR reads with MiXCR anew, one entry per CDR3 protein. The table lists 280,000 or so distinct CDR3 sequences, around a fifth of them singletons. The source was PBMCs from blood, collected about 20 months after vaccination. These receptors came from a man between 50 and 70 years old who received an inactivated influenza vaccine.

The genes are TRBV7-2 and TRBJ1-1, with no clear D. V lost 3 bases to trimming and J lost 1 base, with 9 bases between them. The CDR3 spans 14 residues. Germline CDR1 reads SGHTA; CDR2 reads FQGNSA. The CDR3 protein is CASSFGLWNTEAFF. The CDR3 bases are TGTGCCAGCAGCTTTGGGCTATGGAACACTGAAGCTTTCTTT.

The CDR3 nucleotides read TGTGCCAGCAGCCTATGGACTAGCGGGGCCTACAATGAGCAGTTCTTC. Translating gives CASSLWTSGAYNEQFF. This chain links TRBV7-6 with TRBJ2-1; 12 bases agree with TRBD2. CDR1 is SGHVS, CDR2 FNYEAQ, per germline. Unmatched junction bases numbered 4, after V lost 5 bases and J lost 2 bases. The CDR3 is 16 amino acids.